What follows are 14 T cell receptor beta chains derived from one specimen sequenced in a study of T cell repertoires in cytomegalovirus infection. No antigen has been assigned to these receptors. A single record per CDR3 protein comes from TCRdb applying MiXCR to the reads. In the table there are around 300,000 distinct CDR3 sequences, approximately 22% of which are singletons. The source material was cultured PBMCs, sampled from culture after CMV antigen stimulation. The receptors originated from a human donor in good health (CMV status not recorded). Some clones in this sample may be carry-over from other donors' samples.

This rearrangement joins TRBV7-2 to TRBJ1-2; 12 bases line up with TRBD1. V lost 6 bases, J lost 4 bases, and 15 bases stayed unmatched. Germline CDR1 SGHTA, CDR2 FQGNSA. The CDR3 sequence is 18 residues long. The CDR3 bases are TGTGCCAGCAGAGAAAAGGGGGACAGGGGGCTAGTTGGCTATGGCTACACCTTC. This gives the protein CASREKGDRGLVGYGYTF.

This clonotype was seen a few times. The J gene is TRBJ2-2, the V gene TRBV19; possibly TRBD1 for D (5 bases). Trimming pared 3 bases from V and 2 bases from J, leaving 16 bases between. This CDR3 spans 17 amino acids. The germline gives CDR1 LNHDA, CDR2 SQIVND (reference sequence). This CDR3 reads CASSISLTGHNTGELFF. The DNA for the CDR3 is TGTGCCAGTAGTATCTCCCTCACAGGCCATAACACCGGGGAGCTGTTTTTT.

The gene calls are TRBV20-1 and TRBJ1-1; no clear D gene. The CDR3 sequence is 13 residues long. Germline V gene data show CDR1 as DFQATT and CDR2 as SNEGSKA (reference sequence). The CDR3: CSTTMNMNTEAFF. CDR3 bases: TGCAGCACAACGATGAACATGAACACTGAAGCTTTCTTT.

This clonotype has at least ten counts. This rearrangement joins TRBV7-2 to TRBJ2-5; possibly TRBD2 for D (6 bases). There are 13 residues in the CDR3. The V end was cut by 4 bases, the J end by 1 base, with 7 bases between. Germline values: CDR1 SGHTA, CDR2 FQGNSA. DNA for the CDR3: TGTGCCAGCAGCTGGACTATCCAAGAGACCCAGTACTTC. This codes for CASSWTIQETQYF.

This clonotype was seen more than once but under ten times. The chain has TRBV6-2 or TRBV6-3 and TRBJ2-1; D tentatively fits TRBD1 or TRBD2 (5 bases each). The CDR3 length is 16 residues. CDR1 and CDR2 (germline): MNHEY, SVGEGT. V lost 5 bases and J 0 bases, leaving 14 bases between the germline ends. As DNA, the CDR3 is TGTGCCAGCAGTCGGGACGGTGAGAGCTCCTACAATGAGCAGTTCTTC. This sequence encodes CASSRDGESSYNEQFF.

The chain uses TRBV6-5 and TRBJ2-6; the match to TRBD1 covers 12 bases. The germline V gene encodes CDR1 MNHEY and CDR2 SVGAGI. The CDR3 consists of 16 residues. The J segment lost 3 bases and the V segment lost 8 bases, leaving 5 bases of the junction unmatched. The CDR3 sequence: CASRGTGGVGANVLTF. The CDR3 DNA is TGTGCCAGCCGAGGGACAGGGGGCGTTGGGGCCAACGTCCTGACTTTC.

This clonotype appeared many times. The gene calls are TRBV12-3 or TRBV12-4 and TRBJ1-4; TRBD1 agrees at 8 bases. V shed 6 bases, J shed 8 bases, and the junction held 5 bases outside the gene matches. The CDR3 totals 13 residues. The chain's CDR3 is CASRVQGGEKLFF. The DNA of the CDR3 is TGTGCCAGCAGGGTACAGGGGGGAGAAAAACTGTTTTTT.

V and J are TRBV28 and TRBJ2-1; D ambiguous. V lost 5 bases to trimming and J lost 7 bases, with 9 bases between them. The CDR3 is made up of 12 amino acids. Germline loops: CDR1 MDHEN, CDR2 SYDVKM. The CDR3 sequence is CASSGLKNEQFF. CDR3 nucleotide sequence: TGTGCCAGCAGTGGGCTTAAGAATGAGCAGTTCTTC.

This clonotype was seen only a few times. V gene TRBV3-1 combines with J gene TRBJ1-1, with D perhaps TRBD1 (5 bases). V was cut by 5 bases and J by 3 bases, with 19 bases left in between. Per the germline V gene, CDR1 is LGHDT and CDR2 is YNNKEL (reference sequence). The CDR3 runs to 16 residues. In nucleotides, the CDR3 is TGTGCCAGCAGCAACAAACCTCCAGGGCCGGACACTGAAGCTTTCTTT. This translates into CASSNKPPGPDTEAFF.

This clonotype occurred a few times. This rearrangement joins TRBV7-2 to TRBJ2-3; 11 positions match TRBD2. The CDR3 runs to 16 residues. CDR1 and CDR2 from the germline V gene are SGHTA and FQGNSA. The V gene end was trimmed by 5 bases and the J gene end by 1 base; junction bases not matched to a gene: 5. The CDR3, as DNA: TGTGCCAGCAGCACCCCGGGACTAGCGGGCACAGATACGCAGTATTTT. Translation: CASSTPGLAGTDTQYF.

The V gene is TRBV24-1, the J gene TRBJ2-2, with unresolved D. V was trimmed by 4 bases and J by 5 bases, leaving 10 bases between them. Germline V gene sequence: CDR1 KGHDR, CDR2 SFDVKD. The CDR3 spans 14 residues. The CDR3 loop reads CATSEGLGTGELFF. As DNA, the CDR3 is TGTGCCACCAGTGAAGGGCTGGGGACCGGGGAGCTGTTTTTT.

V and J are TRBV28 and TRBJ2-7; TRBD2 is a possible D gene (6 bases). The germline gives CDR1 MDHEN, CDR2 SYDVKM. The CDR3 sequence is 14 residues long. V was trimmed by 1 base and J by 6 bases, leaving 13 bases between them. CDR3 in DNA: TGTGCCAGCAGTTTATCCCTCGGGAGTCCCGAGCAGTACTTC. It yields the protein CASSLSLGSPEQYF.

A few counts support this clonotype. The genes are TRBV19 and TRBJ1-5; D remains unclear. CDR1 is LNHDA and CDR2 is SQIVND in the germline V gene (reference sequence). The V end was cut by 8 bases, the J end by 5 bases, with 10 bases between. This CDR3 has 12 amino acids. In DNA, the CDR3 is TGTGCCAGTCGCTCTAATTATCAGCCCCAGCATTTT. Protein: CASRSNYQPQHF.

The J gene is TRBJ2-3, the V gene TRBV4-3; no reliable D call. The germline gives CDR1 LGHNA, CDR2 YSLEER. The CDR3 runs to 17 residues. With 2 bases removed from V and 2 bases from J, the gap between germline ends came to 17 bases. The CDR3 reads CASSQNGLVSLTDTQYF. CDR3 DNA sequence: TGCGCCAGCAGCCAAAATGGGCTAGTTTCCCTCACAGATACGCAGTATTTT.